The source of this T cell receptor (beta chain) is a study of a mutant IDH1 vaccine in newly diagnosed glioma. As to time point: baseline, week 1 (first vaccination visit). As to treatment: pre-vaccination baseline after standard-of-care therapy. Method: immunoSEQ multiplex PCR; TCRdb's copy keeps in-frame clones and lacks some. Among some 50,000 clones listed, roughly 88% were seen once. This CDR3 has 15 amino acids. Per the germline V gene, CDR1 is PRHDT and CDR2 is FYEKMQ (reference sequence). V lost 6 bases, J lost 5 bases, and 20 bases lay in between. This chain joins TRBV13 and TRBJ2-7, with a tentative D call TRBD1 (6 bases). Sample: PBMCs, taken from a glioma patient treated with radiotherapy, temozolomide or both. This receptor was obtained from a middle-aged man with glioma. CDR3 amino acids: CASRPASQGSNEQYF. CDR3 nucleotide sequence: TGTGCCAGCAGACCCGCGTCGCAGGGGTCAAACGAGCAGTACTTC.